The 15 T cell receptor beta chains in this list originate from one sample, sequenced in a study of glioma-infiltrating T cells. Using RNA template, CDR3s of TCR alpha and beta were amplified with iRepertoire arm-PCR. TCRdb re-derived calls from the multiplex PCR reads in MiXCR, one entry per CDR3 protein. The sample records approximately 90,000 distinct CDR3 sequences, roughly 23% being singletons. The sequenced material came from glioma tissue, nonneoplastic brain tissue, or PBMCs (not recorded which). These receptors all stem from a human donor with low-grade glioma or glioblastoma, undergoing nonglioma brain surgery, or in good health (not recorded which).

This clonotype was detected only a few times. J is TRBJ2-5 and V is TRBV12-3 or TRBV12-4; TRBD1 aligns across 8 bases. The trim removed 6 bases at V and 3 bases at J, leaving 9 bases unmatched. The CDR3 contains 15 residues. CDR3 nucleotide sequence: TGTGCCAGCAGGGACCTAGGACAGGGAGAAGAGACCCAGTACTTC. Protein product: CASRDLGQGEETQYF.

This clonotype was recorded once. The genes are TRBV12-3 or TRBV12-4 and TRBJ2-5; a weak D match, TRBD1 (7 bases). The V end lost 5 bases, the J end lost 9 bases, and 19 bases lay between the germline ends. The length of the CDR3 is 14 residues. As DNA, the CDR3 is TGTGCCAGCAGTCGCGGGACAGCCCTAAAGGCCCAGTACTTC. Translated: CASSRGTALKAQYF.

The CDR3 protein is CAWRDPTGVLSRVYF. CDR3 sequence (DNA): TGTGCCTGGAGGGACCCCACAGGAGTCCTTTCACGAGTGTACTTC. The chain uses TRBV30 and TRBJ2-7; the D gene is possibly TRBD1 (5 bases). From germline, CDR1 is GTSNPN and CDR2 SVGIG (reference sequence). The length of the CDR3 is 15 residues. V gave up 3 bases and J gave up 12 bases, with 27 bases separating them.

This chain joins TRBV7-9 and TRBJ2-1, with TRBD1 identical over 8 bases. V was pared by 1 base and J by 14 bases, with 7 bases of the junction left unmatched. This CDR3 is built from 13 residues. Germline assignment: CDR1 SEHNR and CDR2 FQNEAQ (reference sequence). The CDR3 protein is CASSLGTGTGKFF. CDR3 coding DNA: TGTGCCAGCAGCTTAGGGACAGGGACAGGAAAGTTCTTC.

This clonotype was observed once. This could be a read error, since a much larger clone is one nucleotide away. V and J are TRBV4-1 and TRBJ2-1; D unresolved. The V and J ends lost 2 bases and 6 bases respectively, with 8 bases between them. The CDR3 has 13 residues. Germline V gene sequence: CDR1 MGHRA, CDR2 YSYEKL. CDR3 in DNA: TGCGCCAGCAGCCAAATTCAGCCCAATGAGCAGTTCTTC. Translation: CASSQIQPNEQFF.

Ten or more counts support this clonotype. The rearrangement uses TRBV7-9 and TRBJ2-7; D is unclear. Germline V gene lookup returns CDR1 SEHNR and CDR2 FQNEAQ (reference sequence). This CDR3 spans 12 amino acids. Deletions cut 1 base from V and 4 bases from J, with 5 bases between. For the CDR3, the DNA is TGTGCCAGCAGCTTAGATACGTACGAGCAGTACTTC. Translation gives CASSLDTYEQYF.

This clonotype is medium-sized within its sample. The V gene is TRBV28, the J gene TRBJ2-3; D is uncertain. V was shortened by 5 bases and J by 4 bases, with 13 bases between the two germline ends. Germline CDR1 is MDHEN and CDR2 is SYDVKM. The CDR3 has 14 amino acids. CDR3 DNA sequence: TGTGCCAGCAGTGCCCCCATTGGCGCAGATACGCAGTATTTT. It translates to CASSAPIGADTQYF.

For this clonotype: This clone may be a read error of a much larger clone one base away. The chain combines TRBV5-1 with TRBJ1-2; unclear D gene. Germline V CDR1 and CDR2: SGHRS, YFSETQ. V dropped 0 bases and J dropped 4 bases, with 13 bases sitting between them. This CDR3 has 15 residues. CDR3 DNA: TGCGCCAGCAGCTTGGATAAAGGTGCCCTCTATGGCTACACCTTC. Translating gives CASSLDKGALYGYTF.

This clonotype was seen many times. The chain employs TRBV19 and TRBJ1-5; 7 nucleotides match TRBD1. The CDR3 spans 12 residues. The V gene end was trimmed by 9 bases and the J gene end by 4 bases; junction bases not matched to a gene: 3. Germline V gene data show CDR1 as LNHDA and CDR2 as SQIVND (reference sequence). The CDR3 sequence: CASRQGNQPQHF. The CDR3 nucleotides are TGTGCCAGCAGACAGGGTAATCAGCCCCAGCATTTT.

This clonotype was picked up a small number of times. The CDR3 DNA is TGCACAACTAGCGCCTTCAACACAGATACGCAGTATTTT. Residues: CTTSAFNTDTQYF. The chain recombines TRBV29-1 with TRBJ2-3; 7 bases fit TRBD2. CDR3 length: 13 residues. The germline V gene encodes CDR1 SQVTM and CDR2 ANQGSEA.

The table lists this clonotype with many counts. This chain joins TRBV2 and TRBJ2-5; D remains unclear. V lost 2 bases and J 2 bases, leaving 9 bases between the germline ends. Germline CDR1 reads SNHLY; CDR2 reads FYNNEI. CDR3 length: 14 residues. The CDR3 here is CASSELSAQETQYF. DNA for the CDR3: TGTGCCAGCAGTGAATTAAGCGCTCAAGAGACCCAGTACTTC.

In its sample, this clonotype was seen many times. The CDR3 loop reads CASSGHRDLLGGYTF. DNA for the CDR3: TGTGCCAGCAGTGGACACCGGGACCTCTTGGGGGGCTACACCTTC. The chain is built from TRBV27 and TRBJ1-2; the D gene is possibly TRBD1 (5 bases). The CDR3 spans 15 residues. Per the germline V gene, CDR1 is MNHEY and CDR2 is SMNVEV (reference sequence). The V end was cut by 5 bases, the J end by 8 bases, with 21 bases between.

This rearrangement joins TRBV2 to TRBJ2-3, with D perhaps matching TRBD1 (5 bases). CDR3 length: 15 amino acids. V shed 2 bases and J shed 4 bases, with 13 bases lying between them. The germline V gene has CDR1 SNHLY and CDR2 FYNNEI. CDR3 residues: CASSEQGIAADTQYF. CDR3 sequence (DNA): TGTGCCAGCAGTGAACAGGGTATCGCGGCAGATACGCAGTATTTT.

Regarding this clonotype: A much bigger clone sits one base away, suggesting this may be a read error. The chain couples TRBV10-3 to TRBJ1-1; D is ambiguous. The CDR3 runs 14 residues. CDR1 ENHRY and CDR2 SYGVKD come from the germline V gene. Trimming cost V 7 bases and J 0 bases, with 12 bases left between them. The CDR3 spells CAINGRGMNTEAFF. Here the CDR3 DNA reads TGTGCCATCAACGGACGGGGAATGAACACTGAAGCTTTCTTT.

The table lists this clonotype with many counts. The genes are TRBV19 and TRBJ2-5, with D perhaps TRBD2 (5 bases). Germline V gene data show CDR1 as LNHDA and CDR2 as SQIVND (reference sequence). Trimming left V 4 bases short and J 5 bases short, with 14 bases between. There are 14 residues in the CDR3. The CDR3 here is CASSTGGGAETQYF. The CDR3 coding sequence is TGTGCCAGTAGTACAGGAGGAGGAGCGGAGACCCAGTACTTC. The variable domain in full, with the rest retrieved from reference TRBV19 and TRBJ2-5, is DGGITQSPKYLFRKEGQNVTLSCEQNLNHDAMYWYRQDPGQGLRLIYYSQIVNDFQKGDIAEGYSVSREKKESFPLTVTSAQKNPTAFYLCASSTGGGAETQYFGPGTRLLVL.